The entry below gives a single T cell receptor (beta chain) sequence along with its context. Some clones are missing from TCRdb's copy, which holds only in-frame ones; the method was immunoSEQ multiplex PCR. The table shows around 100,000 clones, with about nine tenths occurring only once. The data derive from a study of T cell changes during pregnancy in multiple sclerosis. Germline CDR1 SGHAT, CDR2 FQNNGV. Trimming stripped 1 base from V and 4 bases from J, with 10 bases between. This CDR3 has 14 residues. V is TRBV11-2 and J is TRBJ2-5, with D possibly matching TRBD2 (6 bases). The sequences come from peripheral blood, collected after pregnancy. The source is a female donor with multiple sclerosis, enrolled in a pregnancy study. The chain's CDR3 is CASSLVREGETQYF. The CDR3 DNA reads as TGTGCCAGCAGCTTAGTGCGGGAAGGAGAGACCCAGTACTTC.